Listed below are T cell receptor beta chains from one sample, sequenced in a study of shared clonotypes between healthy human individuals. Assay used: immunoSEQ multiplex PCR; TCRdb lists only in-frame clones, some missing. Of a few million clones listed, 80% to 95% are singletons. Sequenced: naive CD8+ T cells from PBMCs. These TCRs come from a man younger than 30 in good health. Some clones in this sample may be carry-over from other donors' samples. Both conserved end residues are part of each CDR3. Each record gives: V gene, D gene, J gene, clone size, CDR3 DNA, CDR3 protein. The D gene is left open where the match is weak. Clone size is not always given. Where it is, it says once, few, many or a class for expanded clones.

V gene: TRBV5-8; D gene: -; J gene: TRBJ1-2; clone size: -; CDR3 DNA: TGTGCCAGTTCGCCCCTCGGCCCTTTAAAGGATGGCTACACCTTC; CDR3 protein: CASSPLGPLKDGYTF
V gene: TRBV10-3; D gene: -; J gene: TRBJ2-7; clone size: -; CDR3 DNA: TGTGCCATCAGCCTAAGACAGGAGCCAGCCTACGAGCAGTACTTC; CDR3 protein: CAISLRQEPAYEQYF
V gene: TRBV28; D gene: -; J gene: TRBJ2-7; clone size: -; CDR3 DNA: TGTGCCAGCGCTAAATATGAGTGGGGAGAGCAGTACTTC; CDR3 protein: CASAKYEWGEQYF
V gene: TRBV19; D gene: -; J gene: TRBJ1-5; clone size: -; CDR3 DNA: TGTGCCAGTAGTATGGGCAGGGCCTATAGCAATCAGCCCCAGCATTTT; CDR3 protein: CASSMGRAYSNQPQHF
V gene: TRBV29-1; D gene: -; J gene: TRBJ2-1; clone size: -; CDR3 DNA: TGCAGCGTGGGGGAAAAAGGGAGCTACAATGAGCAGTTCTTC; CDR3 protein: CSVGEKGSYNEQFF
V gene: TRBV29-1; D gene: -; J gene: TRBJ1-2; clone size: -; CDR3 DNA: TGCAGCGTTGAAAGCCCCTCGGGTTCAAACTATGGCTACACCTTC; CDR3 protein: CSVESPSGSNYGYTF
V gene: TRBV19; D gene: -; J gene: TRBJ1-5; clone size: -; CDR3 DNA: TGTGCCAGTAGTAGATTGGGAACCTCGGACGACAGCAATCAGCCCCAGCATTTT; CDR3 protein: CASSRLGTSDDSNQPQHF
V gene: TRBV7-3; D gene: -; J gene: TRBJ2-2; clone size: few; CDR3 DNA: TGTGCCAGCCGGATCCCTAACACCGGGGAGCTGTTTTTT; CDR3 protein: CASRIPNTGELFF
V gene: TRBV10-3; D gene: -; J gene: TRBJ2-7; clone size: -; CDR3 DNA: TGTGCCACCAGTAACTACGAGCAGTACTTC; CDR3 protein: CATSNYEQYF
V gene: TRBV11-3; D gene: TRBD2; J gene: TRBJ2-1; clone size: -; CDR3 DNA: TGTGCCAGCAGCTTTCGTGCGGGAGGGAGCTACAATGAGCAGTTCTTC; CDR3 protein: CASSFRAGGSYNEQFF
V gene: TRBV7-3; D gene: TRBD2; J gene: TRBJ2-3; clone size: -; CDR3 DNA: TGTGCCAGCAGCGCAGGGACTAGCGGCACAGATACGCAGTATTTT; CDR3 protein: CASSAGTSGTDTQYF
V gene: TRBV4-2; D gene: -; J gene: TRBJ1-1; clone size: few; CDR3 DNA: TGTGCCAGCAACATACTTACAGGGCCTCTTGCTCTGGCTGAAGCTTTCTTT; CDR3 protein: CASNILTGPLALAEAFF
V gene: TRBV28; D gene: -; J gene: TRBJ2-1; clone size: -; CDR3 DNA: TGTGCCAGCAGTATTGCGGTACCGGGGGCCTTCAATGAGCAGTTCTTC; CDR3 protein: CASSIAVPGAFNEQFF
V gene: TRBV5-5; D gene: TRBD1; J gene: TRBJ1-3; clone size: -; CDR3 DNA: TGTGCCAGCAGCCTCCGACAGGGCTCCACGTGGAACACCATATATTTT; CDR3 protein: CASSLRQGSTWNTIYF
V gene: TRBV7-2; D gene: -; J gene: TRBJ2-7; clone size: -; CDR3 DNA: TGTGCCAGCAGCTCTAGGACCTACGAGCAGTACTTC; CDR3 protein: CASSSRTYEQYF